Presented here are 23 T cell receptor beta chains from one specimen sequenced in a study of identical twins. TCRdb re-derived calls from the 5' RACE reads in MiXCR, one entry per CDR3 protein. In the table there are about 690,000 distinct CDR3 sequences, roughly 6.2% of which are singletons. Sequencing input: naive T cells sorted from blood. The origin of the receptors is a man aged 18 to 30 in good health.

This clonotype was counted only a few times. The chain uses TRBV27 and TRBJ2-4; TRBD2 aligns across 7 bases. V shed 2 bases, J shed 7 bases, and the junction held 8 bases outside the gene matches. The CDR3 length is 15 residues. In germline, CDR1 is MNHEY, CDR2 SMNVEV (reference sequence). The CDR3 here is CASSLGVGGLNIQYF. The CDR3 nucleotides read TGTGCCAGCAGTTTAGGAGTGGGAGGGTTGAACATTCAGTACTTC.

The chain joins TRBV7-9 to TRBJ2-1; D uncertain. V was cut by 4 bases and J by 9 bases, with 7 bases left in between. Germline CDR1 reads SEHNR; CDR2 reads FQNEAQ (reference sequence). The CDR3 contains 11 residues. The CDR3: CASSYPVEQFF. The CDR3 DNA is TGTGCCAGCAGCTACCCCGTTGAGCAGTTCTTC.

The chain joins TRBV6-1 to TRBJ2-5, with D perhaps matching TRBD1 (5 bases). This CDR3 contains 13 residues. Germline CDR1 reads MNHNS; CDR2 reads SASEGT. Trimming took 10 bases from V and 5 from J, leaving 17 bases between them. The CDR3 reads CATHGGAAETQYF. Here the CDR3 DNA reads TGTGCCACCCACGGTGGGGCGGCGGAGACCCAGTACTTC.

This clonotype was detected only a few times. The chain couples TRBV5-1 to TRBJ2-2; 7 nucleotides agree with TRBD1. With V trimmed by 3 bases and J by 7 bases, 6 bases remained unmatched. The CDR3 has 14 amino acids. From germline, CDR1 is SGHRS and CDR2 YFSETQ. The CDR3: CASSSQTGIGELFF. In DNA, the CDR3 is TGCGCCAGCAGCTCGCAGACAGGGATCGGGGAGCTGTTTTTT.

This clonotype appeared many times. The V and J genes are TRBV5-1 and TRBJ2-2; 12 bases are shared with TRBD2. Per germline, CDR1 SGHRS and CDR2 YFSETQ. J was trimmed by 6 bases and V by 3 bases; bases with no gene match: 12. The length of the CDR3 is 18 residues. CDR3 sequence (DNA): TGCGCCAGCAGCTCGCGGATGCTGACTAGCGGGAGTCCCGGGGAGCTGTTTTTT. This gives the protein CASSSRMLTSGSPGELFF.

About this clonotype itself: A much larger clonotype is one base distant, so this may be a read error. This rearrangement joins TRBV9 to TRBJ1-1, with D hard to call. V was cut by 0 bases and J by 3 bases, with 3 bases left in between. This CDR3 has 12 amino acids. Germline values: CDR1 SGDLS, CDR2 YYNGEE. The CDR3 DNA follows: TGTGCCAGCAGCGTAGCGGACACTGAAGCTTTCTTT. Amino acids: CASSVADTEAFF.

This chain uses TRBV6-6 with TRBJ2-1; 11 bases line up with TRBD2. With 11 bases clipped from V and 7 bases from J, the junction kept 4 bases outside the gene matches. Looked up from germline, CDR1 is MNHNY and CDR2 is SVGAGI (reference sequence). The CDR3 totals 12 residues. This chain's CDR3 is CAAGTSGNEQFF. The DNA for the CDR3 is TGTGCCGCAGGGACTAGCGGTAATGAGCAGTTCTTC.

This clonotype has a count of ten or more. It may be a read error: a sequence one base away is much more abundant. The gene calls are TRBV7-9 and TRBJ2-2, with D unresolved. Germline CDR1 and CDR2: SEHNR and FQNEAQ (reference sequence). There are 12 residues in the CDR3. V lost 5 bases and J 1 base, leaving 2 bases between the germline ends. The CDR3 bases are TGTGCCAGCAGCATGAACACCGGGGAGCTGTTTTTT. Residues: CASSMNTGELFF. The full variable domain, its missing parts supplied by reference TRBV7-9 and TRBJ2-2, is DTGVSQNPRHKITKRGQNVTFRCDPISEHNRLYWYRQTLGQGPEFLTYFQNEAQLEKSRLLSDRFSAERPKGSFSTLEIQRTEQGDSAMYLCASSMNTGELFFGEGSRLTVL.

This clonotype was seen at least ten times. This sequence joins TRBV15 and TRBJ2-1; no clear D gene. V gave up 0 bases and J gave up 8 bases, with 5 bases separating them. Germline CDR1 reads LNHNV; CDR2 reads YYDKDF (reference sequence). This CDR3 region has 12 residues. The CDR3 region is CATSRDRDEQFF. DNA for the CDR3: TGTGCCACCAGCAGAGACCGCGATGAGCAGTTCTTC.

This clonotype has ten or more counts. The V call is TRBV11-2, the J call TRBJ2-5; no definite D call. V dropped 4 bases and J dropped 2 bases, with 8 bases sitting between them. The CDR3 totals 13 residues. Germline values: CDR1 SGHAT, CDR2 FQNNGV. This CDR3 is CASSSPLQETQYF. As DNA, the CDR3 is TGTGCCAGCAGCTCACCCTTACAAGAGACCCAGTACTTC.

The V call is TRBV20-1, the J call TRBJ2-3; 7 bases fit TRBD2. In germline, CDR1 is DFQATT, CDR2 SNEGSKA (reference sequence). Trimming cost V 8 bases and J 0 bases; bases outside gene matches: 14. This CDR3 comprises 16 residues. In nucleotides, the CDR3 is TGCAGTCCATCAGCGGGGACGCGGAGCAGCACAGATACGCAGTATTTT. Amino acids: CSPSAGTRSSTDTQYF.

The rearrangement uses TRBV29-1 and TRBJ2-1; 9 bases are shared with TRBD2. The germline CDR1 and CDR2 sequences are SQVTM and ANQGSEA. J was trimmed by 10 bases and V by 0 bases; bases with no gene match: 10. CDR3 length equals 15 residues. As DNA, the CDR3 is TGCAGCGTTGAAGAAAGCCTAGCGGGGTCAAGGGAGCAGTTCTTC. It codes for CSVEESLAGSREQFF.

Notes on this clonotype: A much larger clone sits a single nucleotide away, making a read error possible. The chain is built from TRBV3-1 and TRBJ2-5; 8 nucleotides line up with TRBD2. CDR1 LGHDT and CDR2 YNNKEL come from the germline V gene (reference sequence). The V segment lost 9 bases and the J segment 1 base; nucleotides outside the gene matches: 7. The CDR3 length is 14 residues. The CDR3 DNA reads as TGTGCCAGAAGCATCGGACTAGCCCAAGAGACCCAGTACTTC. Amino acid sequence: CARSIGLAQETQYF.

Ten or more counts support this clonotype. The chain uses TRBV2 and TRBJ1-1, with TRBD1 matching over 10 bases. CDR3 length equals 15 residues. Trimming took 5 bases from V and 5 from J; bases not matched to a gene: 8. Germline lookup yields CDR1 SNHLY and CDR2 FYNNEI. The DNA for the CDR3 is TGTGCCAGCAGTCCGGACAGGGGGTTGTGGACTGAAGCTTTCTTT. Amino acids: CASSPDRGLWTEAFF.

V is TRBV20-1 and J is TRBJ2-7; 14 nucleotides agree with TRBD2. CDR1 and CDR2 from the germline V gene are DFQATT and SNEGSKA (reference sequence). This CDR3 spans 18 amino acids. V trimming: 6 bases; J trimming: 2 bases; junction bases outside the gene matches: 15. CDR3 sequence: CSAIGGTSGSEPPYEQYV. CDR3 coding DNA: TGCAGTGCCATAGGGGGGACTAGCGGGAGCGAGCCCCCCTACGAGCAGTACGTC.

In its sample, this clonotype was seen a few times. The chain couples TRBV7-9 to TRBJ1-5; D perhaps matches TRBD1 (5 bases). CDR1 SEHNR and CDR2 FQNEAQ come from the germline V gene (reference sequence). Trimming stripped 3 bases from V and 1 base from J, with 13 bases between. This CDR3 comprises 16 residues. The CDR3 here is CASSFGQGLSNQPQHF. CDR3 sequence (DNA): TGTGCCAGCAGCTTTGGGCAGGGCCTAAGCAATCAGCCCCAGCATTTT.

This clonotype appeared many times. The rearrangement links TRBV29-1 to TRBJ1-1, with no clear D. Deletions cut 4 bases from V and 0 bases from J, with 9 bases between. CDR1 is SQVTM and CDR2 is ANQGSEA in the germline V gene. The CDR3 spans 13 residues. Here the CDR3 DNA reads TGCAGCGTTGTTCGCAGTATGAACACTGAAGCTTTCTTT. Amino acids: CSVVRSMNTEAFF.

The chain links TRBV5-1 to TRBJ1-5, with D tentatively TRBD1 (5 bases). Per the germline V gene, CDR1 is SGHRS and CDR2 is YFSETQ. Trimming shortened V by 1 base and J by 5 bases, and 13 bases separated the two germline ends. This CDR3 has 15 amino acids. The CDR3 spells CASSLMGLRDQPQHF. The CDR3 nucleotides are TGCGCCAGCAGCTTGATGGGACTGAGGGATCAGCCCCAGCATTTT.

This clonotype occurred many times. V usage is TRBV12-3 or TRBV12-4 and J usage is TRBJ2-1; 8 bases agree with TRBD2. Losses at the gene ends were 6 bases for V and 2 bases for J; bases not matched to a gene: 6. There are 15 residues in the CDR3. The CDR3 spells CASSPNSGTYNEQFF. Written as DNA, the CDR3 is TGTGCCAGCAGCCCTAATAGCGGGACCTACAATGAGCAGTTCTTC.

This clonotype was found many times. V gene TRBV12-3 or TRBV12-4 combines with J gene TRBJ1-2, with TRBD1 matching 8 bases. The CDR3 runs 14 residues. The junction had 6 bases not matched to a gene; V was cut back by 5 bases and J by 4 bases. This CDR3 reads CASSPPGQAYGYTF. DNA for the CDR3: TGTGCCAGCAGTCCTCCGGGACAGGCCTATGGCTACACCTTC.

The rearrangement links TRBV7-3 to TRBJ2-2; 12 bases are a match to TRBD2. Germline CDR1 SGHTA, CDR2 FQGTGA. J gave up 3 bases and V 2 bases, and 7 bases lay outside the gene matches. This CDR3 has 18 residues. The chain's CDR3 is CASSLRPSGRAYTGELFF. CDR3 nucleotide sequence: TGTGCCAGCAGCTTACGTCCTAGCGGGAGGGCCTACACCGGGGAGCTGTTTTTT.

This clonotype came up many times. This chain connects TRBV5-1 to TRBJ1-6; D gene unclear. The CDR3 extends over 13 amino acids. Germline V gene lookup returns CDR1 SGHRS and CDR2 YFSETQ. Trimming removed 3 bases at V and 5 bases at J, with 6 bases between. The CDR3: CASSWGDNSPLHF. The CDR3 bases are TGCGCCAGCAGCTGGGGTGATAATTCACCCCTCCACTTT.

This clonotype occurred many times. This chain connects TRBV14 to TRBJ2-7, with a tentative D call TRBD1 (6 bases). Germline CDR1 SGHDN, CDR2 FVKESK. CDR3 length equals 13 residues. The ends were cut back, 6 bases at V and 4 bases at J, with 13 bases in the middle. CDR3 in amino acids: CASRDSGGYEQYF. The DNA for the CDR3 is TGTGCCAGCAGGGACAGTGGGGGATACGAGCAGTACTTC.